This T cell receptor (beta chain) emerged from a study of T cell changes during pregnancy in multiple sclerosis. This CDR3 comprises 14 residues. Trimming removed 7 bases at V and 2 bases at J, with 16 bases between. The germline V gene has CDR1 SGHNT and CDR2 YYREEE (reference sequence). The table came from immunoSEQ multiplex PCR; TCRdb's copy has only in-frame clones and leaves some out. Of about 23,000 clones listed, about 88% are singletons. This TCR derives from a female donor in good health, enrolled as a control in a pregnancy study. The J gene is TRBJ2-7, the V gene TRBV5-4; a possible D gene is TRBD2 (5 bases). Specimen: CD4+ T cells from peripheral blood mononuclear cells, collected in the first trimester of pregnancy. The CDR3 here is CASGEGRLPYEQYF. For the CDR3, the DNA is TGTGCCAGCGGTGAGGGCAGGCTTCCCTACGAGCAGTACTTC.